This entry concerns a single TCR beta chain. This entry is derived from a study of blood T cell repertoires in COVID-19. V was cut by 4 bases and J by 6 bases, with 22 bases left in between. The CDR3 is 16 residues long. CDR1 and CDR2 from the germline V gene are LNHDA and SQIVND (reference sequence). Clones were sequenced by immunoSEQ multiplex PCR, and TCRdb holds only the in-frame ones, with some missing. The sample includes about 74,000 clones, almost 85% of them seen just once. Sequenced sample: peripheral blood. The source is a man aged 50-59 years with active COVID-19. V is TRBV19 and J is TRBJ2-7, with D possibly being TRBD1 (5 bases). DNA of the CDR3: TGTGCCAGTAGTAGGAATCCTCAGGGAATCGGCCTCGAGCAGTACTTC. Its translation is CASSRNPQGIGLEQYF.